This is a list of T cell receptor beta chains from one sample in a study of cytomegalovirus exposure and HLA in healthy donors. Sequenced by immunoSEQ multiplex PCR; TCRdb stores in-frame clones only, minus some. The sample has some 290,000 clones; approximately 88% are singletons. Sequenced: PBMCs. The receptors were sampled from a man aged 30 to 45 in good health and CMV-seronegative. The CDR3 runs from the conserved cysteine through the conserved F or W. Each record gives: J gene, D gene, clone size, V gene, CDR3 DNA, CDR3 protein. A D gene is named only where the DNA matches it firmly. The size field is filled for only some rows; it gives once, few, many or a size class.

j_call: TRBJ2-1; d_call: TRBD2; clone_size: .; v_call: TRBV27; cdr3_nt: TGTGCCAGCAGGAGCGAGCGGGGTAGCTCCTACAATGAGCAGTTCTTC; cdr3_aa: CASRSERGSSYNEQFF
j_call: TRBJ2-5; d_call: .; clone_size: .; v_call: TRBV6-5; cdr3_nt: TGTGCCAGCAGTTACTCGACATTCCCCCAAGAGACCCAGTACTTC; cdr3_aa: CASSYSTFPQETQYF
j_call: TRBJ2-3; d_call: .; clone_size: .; v_call: TRBV7-9; cdr3_nt: TGTGCCAGCAGGGGGCGCAGAGATACGCAGTATTTT; cdr3_aa: CASRGRRDTQYF
j_call: TRBJ2-2; d_call: .; clone_size: .; v_call: TRBV15; cdr3_nt: TGTGCCACCAGCAGAGATCAAGGGGGATTGCGGACCGGGGAGCTGTTTTTT; cdr3_aa: CATSRDQGGLRTGELFF
j_call: TRBJ1-3; d_call: .; clone_size: .; v_call: TRBV6-1; cdr3_nt: TGTGCCAGCAGTGCAGGAGGGAGCTCTGGAAACACCATATATTTT; cdr3_aa: CASSAGGSSGNTIYF
j_call: TRBJ2-7; d_call: TRBD1; clone_size: .; v_call: TRBV6-6; cdr3_nt: TGTGCCAGCGGCGACAGGGCCCTCGGCGAGCAGTACTTC; cdr3_aa: CASGDRALGEQYF
j_call: TRBJ2-5; d_call: .; clone_size: once; v_call: TRBV7-7; cdr3_nt: TGTGCCAGCAGCTTAGTGGGGGCCCAAGAGACCCAGTACTTC; cdr3_aa: CASSLVGAQETQYF
j_call: TRBJ2-2; d_call: TRBD2; clone_size: .; v_call: TRBV14; cdr3_nt: TGTGCCAGCAGCCAGTTCCGGACTAGAGGAACCGGGGAGCTGTTTTTT; cdr3_aa: CASSQFRTRGTGELFF
j_call: TRBJ2-2; d_call: TRBD1; clone_size: .; v_call: TRBV27; cdr3_nt: TGTGCCAGCAGTACTGGGACAGGGACGAACGGGGAGCTGTTTTTT; cdr3_aa: CASSTGTGTNGELFF
j_call: TRBJ1-4; d_call: TRBD1; clone_size: .; v_call: TRBV5-6; cdr3_nt: TGTGCCAGCAGCCCGACAGGGTCGGAAAAACTGTTTTTT; cdr3_aa: CASSPTGSEKLFF
j_call: TRBJ2-7; d_call: .; clone_size: .; v_call: TRBV5-1; cdr3_nt: TGCGCCAGCAGCTTGTCGTCGTACTACGAGCAGTACTTC; cdr3_aa: CASSLSSYYEQYF
j_call: TRBJ1-6; d_call: TRBD1; clone_size: .; v_call: TRBV2; cdr3_nt: TGTGCCAGCAGTGAGGGACAGCGGCCAGGACCCCTCCACTTT; cdr3_aa: CASSEGQRPGPLHF
j_call: TRBJ2-2; d_call: TRBD2; clone_size: .; v_call: TRBV15; cdr3_nt: TGTGCCACCAGCAGGCTAGCGGGTGTCACCGGGGAGCTGTTTTTT; cdr3_aa: CATSRLAGVTGELFF
j_call: TRBJ1-1; d_call: TRBD1; clone_size: .; v_call: TRBV9; cdr3_nt: TGTGCCAGCAGCCTAGGGGGACAGGGAAATACTGAAGCTTTCTTT; cdr3_aa: CASSLGGQGNTEAFF
j_call: TRBJ2-7; d_call: TRBD2; clone_size: .; v_call: TRBV7-2; cdr3_nt: TGTGCCAGCAGCTTAAGCGGGGGGTGGTCCTACGAGCAGTACTTC; cdr3_aa: CASSLSGGWSYEQYF
j_call: TRBJ2-5; d_call: .; clone_size: .; v_call: TRBV5-5; cdr3_nt: TGTGCCAGCAGCACGGGTCCCCGGGAAGAGACCCAGTACTTC; cdr3_aa: CASSTGPREETQYF
j_call: TRBJ2-2; d_call: .; clone_size: .; v_call: TRBV6-6; cdr3_nt: TGTGCCAGCAGTCTAAACACCGGGGAGCTGTTTTTT; cdr3_aa: CASSLNTGELFF
j_call: TRBJ2-7; d_call: .; clone_size: .; v_call: TRBV11-3; cdr3_nt: TGTGCCAGCAGCCCTGGACAGTACGGCCACGAGCAGTACTTC; cdr3_aa: CASSPGQYGHEQYF
j_call: TRBJ2-3; d_call: .; clone_size: .; v_call: TRBV4-2; cdr3_nt: TGTGCCAGCAGCCATGAGCCGGAGGGATGGGGCACAGATACGCAGTATTTT; cdr3_aa: CASSHEPEGWGTDTQYF
j_call: TRBJ2-1; d_call: TRBD1; clone_size: .; v_call: TRBV2; cdr3_nt: TGTGCCAGCAGTCTAACCCGGACAGGGGATAATGAGCAGTTCTTC; cdr3_aa: CASSLTRTGDNEQFF
j_call: TRBJ2-1; d_call: TRBD2; clone_size: .; v_call: TRBV5-6; cdr3_nt: TGTGCCAGCAGCTCGGAAAGACTAGCGGGGGAATACAATGAGCAGTTCTTC; cdr3_aa: CASSSERLAGEYNEQFF
j_call: TRBJ1-2; d_call: TRBD1; clone_size: .; v_call: TRBV5-4; cdr3_nt: TGTGCCAGCAGCCGGGGGGGACAGGGAGCCCCCATTATGGGCTACACCTTC; cdr3_aa: CASSRGGQGAPIMGYTF
j_call: TRBJ1-5; d_call: .; clone_size: few; v_call: TRBV7-9; cdr3_nt: TGTGCCAGCAGCTTCCCTGGGGCCCAGCCCCAGCATTTT; cdr3_aa: CASSFPGAQPQHF
j_call: TRBJ2-1; d_call: TRBD2; clone_size: .; v_call: TRBV6-4; cdr3_nt: TGTGCCAGCAGCGAGCATATCAGCGGGGGAGACAATGAGCAGTTCTTC; cdr3_aa: CASSEHISGGDNEQFF
j_call: TRBJ1-6; d_call: .; clone_size: .; v_call: TRBV10-3; cdr3_nt: TGTGCCATTCATCAAGGAAGCGGATCACCCCTCCACTTT; cdr3_aa: CAIHQGSGSPLHF
j_call: TRBJ1-1; d_call: .; clone_size: .; v_call: TRBV5-1; cdr3_nt: TGCGCCAGCAGCCCCCAGACAGGTTGGGACACTGAAGCTTTCTTT; cdr3_aa: CASSPQTGWDTEAFF
j_call: TRBJ2-7; d_call: .; clone_size: once; v_call: TRBV9; cdr3_nt: TGTGCCAGCAGCGTAGGGTTAGGGGTCGTCTACGAGCAGTACTTC; cdr3_aa: CASSVGLGVVYEQYF
j_call: TRBJ2-7; d_call: TRBD1; clone_size: .; v_call: TRBV4-1; cdr3_nt: TGCGCCAGCAGCCAAGGGTGGGCCAGGGGGCGGTACGAGCAGTACTTC; cdr3_aa: CASSQGWARGRYEQYF
j_call: TRBJ2-7; d_call: .; clone_size: .; v_call: TRBV27; cdr3_nt: TGTGCCAGCAGCTTCAAGGGGGGGGGCGTGGGAAGTGTCTTCGAGCAGTACTTC; cdr3_aa: CASSFKGGGVGSVFEQYF
j_call: TRBJ2-7; d_call: TRBD1; clone_size: .; v_call: TRBV7-8; cdr3_nt: TGTGCCAGCAGTCCGGCCCCGGGACAGGGGTACGAGCAGTACTTC; cdr3_aa: CASSPAPGQGYEQYF
j_call: TRBJ2-7; d_call: .; clone_size: once; v_call: TRBV14; cdr3_nt: TGTGCCAGCAGCCAGGATACAGGGATGCCCCCCTACGAGCAGTACTTC; cdr3_aa: CASSQDTGMPPYEQYF
j_call: TRBJ1-1; d_call: TRBD1; clone_size: .; v_call: TRBV15; cdr3_nt: TGTGCCACCAGCGGGACAGGCGGGGTGAACACTGAAGCTTTCTTT; cdr3_aa: CATSGTGGVNTEAFF
j_call: TRBJ1-2; d_call: TRBD1; clone_size: .; v_call: TRBV14; cdr3_nt: TGTGCCAGCAGCCGACAGGGCTATGGCTACACCTTC; cdr3_aa: CASSRQGYGYTF
j_call: TRBJ1-5; d_call: TRBD1; clone_size: once; v_call: TRBV7-2; cdr3_nt: TGTGCCAGCAGCTTAGCCCGAACAGGGGGCTGGCAGCCCCAGCATTTT; cdr3_aa: CASSLARTGGWQPQHF
j_call: TRBJ2-7; d_call: .; clone_size: .; v_call: TRBV7-7; cdr3_nt: TGTGCCAGCAGCTCTGGACAGACTTACGAGCAGTACTTC; cdr3_aa: CASSSGQTYEQYF
j_call: TRBJ1-2; d_call: TRBD1; clone_size: few; v_call: TRBV5-1; cdr3_nt: TGCGCCAGCAGCTTGGGAACAGGGGGCTATGGCTACACCTTC; cdr3_aa: CASSLGTGGYGYTF
j_call: TRBJ1-4; d_call: TRBD1; clone_size: .; v_call: TRBV5-1; cdr3_nt: TGCGCCAGCGGAAACGACAGGGGCGAAAAACTGTTTTTT; cdr3_aa: CASGNDRGEKLFF
j_call: TRBJ1-2; d_call: .; clone_size: few; v_call: TRBV19; cdr3_nt: TGTGCCAGTACCGACGTAACAGCCCTTGGTAACTATGGCTACACCTTC; cdr3_aa: CASTDVTALGNYGYTF
j_call: TRBJ1-2; d_call: .; clone_size: .; v_call: TRBV7-9; cdr3_nt: TGTGCCAGCAGCTCGAGCGGGGGGCATGGCTACACCTTC; cdr3_aa: CASSSSGGHGYTF
j_call: TRBJ2-7; d_call: .; clone_size: .; v_call: TRBV27; cdr3_nt: TGTGCCAGCAGTAAGACAGGAAGCTCCTACGAGCAGTACTTC; cdr3_aa: CASSKTGSSYEQYF
j_call: TRBJ1-1; d_call: TRBD1; clone_size: few; v_call: TRBV20-1; cdr3_nt: TGCAGTGCGACAGGGGGCACTGAAGCTTTCTTT; cdr3_aa: CSATGGTEAFF
j_call: TRBJ2-5; d_call: TRBD1; clone_size: .; v_call: TRBV14; cdr3_nt: TGTGCCAGCAGCCAAGGGGGGACAGGGCAACAAGAGACCCAGTACTTC; cdr3_aa: CASSQGGTGQQETQYF
j_call: TRBJ2-7; d_call: TRBD2; clone_size: few; v_call: TRBV27; cdr3_nt: TGTGCCAGCAGGTCTAGCGGGGGCTACGAGCAGTACTTC; cdr3_aa: CASRSSGGYEQYF
j_call: TRBJ2-5; d_call: .; clone_size: .; v_call: TRBV7-9; cdr3_nt: TGTGCCAGCAGCTTAGCGGGGGGGCTGAAAGAGACCCAGTACTTC; cdr3_aa: CASSLAGGLKETQYF
j_call: TRBJ2-5; d_call: .; clone_size: .; v_call: TRBV6-6; cdr3_nt: TGTGCCAGCAGTGGTAGATCTCACCAAGAGACCCAGTACTTC; cdr3_aa: CASSGRSHQETQYF
j_call: TRBJ1-6; d_call: TRBD1; clone_size: .; v_call: TRBV10-3; cdr3_nt: TGTGCCATCAGTGAGCACGGGACAGGGTGGAGTTCACCCCTCCACTTT; cdr3_aa: CAISEHGTGWSSPLHF
j_call: TRBJ2-2; d_call: TRBD1; clone_size: .; v_call: TRBV5-1; cdr3_nt: TGCGCCAGCAGACGTGACAGGGGAGGCACCGGGGAGCTGTTTTTT; cdr3_aa: CASRRDRGGTGELFF
j_call: TRBJ2-2; d_call: .; clone_size: once; v_call: TRBV27; cdr3_nt: TGTGCCAGCAGTTTATTGGGGGGAGGGGGCACCGGGGAGCTGTTTTTT; cdr3_aa: CASSLLGGGGTGELFF
j_call: TRBJ1-4; d_call: .; clone_size: .; v_call: TRBV29-1; cdr3_nt: TGCAGCGTTAGTGGGCTCGATGAAAAACTGTTTTTT; cdr3_aa: CSVSGLDEKLFF
j_call: TRBJ2-5; d_call: .; clone_size: .; v_call: TRBV14; cdr3_nt: TGTGCCAGCAGCCAAGACCGCGGGACGCCCCAGTACTTC; cdr3_aa: CASSQDRGTPQYF
j_call: TRBJ1-6; d_call: TRBD1; clone_size: few; v_call: TRBV6-5; cdr3_nt: TGTGCCAGCAGTTACTCGGGACAGCCGTATTCACCCCTCCACTTT; cdr3_aa: CASSYSGQPYSPLHF
j_call: TRBJ1-1; d_call: .; clone_size: .; v_call: TRBV28; cdr3_nt: TGTGCCAGCAGCTTACCCCTCAGGGGAACTGAAGCTTTCTTT; cdr3_aa: CASSLPLRGTEAFF